What follows is one TCR beta chain and its context. Its antigen is not known. The table came from immunoSEQ multiplex PCR; TCRdb's copy has only in-frame clones and leaves some out. The sample has about 60,000 clones, around 94% seen once. The sample comes from a study of PD-1 blockade in classical Hodgkin lymphoma. The overall study: On a schedule of every 2 weeks, patients received nivolumab 3 mg/kg intravenously. Study results and limitations: It was among complete responders that baseline diversity resembled that of newly diagnosed patients. Nivolumab initiation under 1 year post-ASCT meant exclusion.

This CDR3 contains 15 residues. Trimming removed 3 bases from V and 4 bases from J; junction bases left unmatched: 5. The germline V gene has CDR1 LNHNV and CDR2 YYDKDF (reference sequence). This sample's time point: cycle 4 day 1 (C4D1), after 5 to 7 weeks of nivolumab. Every patient experienced relapse after autologous stem cell transplantation, and brentuximab vedotin exposure varied. Reported best responses ranged across complete response, partial response or progressive disease. The specimen was peripheral blood mononuclear cells (PBMCs), collected before the fourth cycle of nivolumab. The chain couples TRBV15 to TRBJ1-4; 7 nucleotides line up with TRBD1. The receptor was derived from a human donor with classical Hodgkin lymphoma. The CDR3 loop is CATSRDPGGNEKLFF. CDR3 sequence (DNA): TGTGCCACCAGCAGGGATCCAGGGGGTAATGAAAAACTGTTTTTT.